The entry below gives a single TCR beta chain sequence along with its context. The table came from immunoSEQ multiplex PCR; TCRdb's copy has only in-frame clones and leaves some out. This sample has 200,000 to 250,000 clones, with 80% to 90% found just once. The data are from a study of blood T cell repertoires in COVID-19. About the study: Some COVID-19 samples were acute and others convalescent; all came from the United States, Italy and Spain. T cells, B-cell-depleted T cells, or PBMCs provided the cDNA or gDNA that served as material.

During the 2 weeks before they entered the study, exposed participants had met someone with a PCR-confirmed or clinician-diagnosed COVID-19 case. This CDR3 region has 14 residues. Germline CDR1 SGHRS, CDR2 YFSETQ. V dropped 4 bases and J dropped 3; count of bases not matched to a gene: 7. The genes are TRBV5-1 and TRBJ2-7; 7 bases fit TRBD2. The sequenced material came from PBMCs or T cells enriched from blood (not recorded which). The sequence came from a woman in her thirties who had been exposed to COVID-19. For the CDR3, the DNA is TGCGCCAGCAGCGATACTAGCGAGAGCTACGAGCAGTACTTC. This gives the protein CASSDTSESYEQYF.